Listed here are 8 T cell receptor beta chains from one sample, sequenced in a study of T cell repertoires in cytomegalovirus infection. One entry per CDR3 protein results from TCRdb running MiXCR on the reads. The table shows some 250,000 distinct CDR3 sequences, with approximately 9% occurring only once. The sequencing sample was made of PBMCs. The receptors shown here come from a human donor in good health (CMV status not recorded). Some clones in this sample may be carry-over from other donors' samples.

This clonotype came up many times. V and J are TRBV7-6 and TRBJ2-5; no clear D gene. The germline gives CDR1 SGHVS, CDR2 FNYEAQ. Trimming pared 6 bases from V and 1 base from J, leaving 18 bases between. The CDR3 contains 16 residues. CDR3 in amino acids: CASSFGGTGLQETQYF. The CDR3 region has the DNA TGTGCCAGCAGTTTTGGCGGTACGGGCCTCCAAGAGACCCAGTACTTC.

This clonotype was recorded at least ten times. V gene TRBV20-1 combines with J gene TRBJ1-5; 7 bases line up with TRBD1. Losses at the gene ends were 3 bases for V and 1 base for J; bases not matched to a gene: 6. CDR1 DFQATT and CDR2 SNEGSKA come from the germline V gene (reference sequence). The CDR3 has 15 amino acids. The chain's CDR3 is CSASNGRGSNQPQHF. In DNA form, the CDR3 reads TGCAGTGCTAGTAACGGCAGGGGGAGCAATCAGCCCCAGCATTTT.

In its sample, this clonotype was seen a few times. The rearrangement joins TRBV3-1 to TRBJ2-6; D is unresolved. The CDR3 loop spans 15 amino acids. Trimming took off 6 bases at V and 0 bases at J, with 9 bases between the two ends. The germline V gene encodes CDR1 LGHDT and CDR2 YNNKEL (reference sequence). Written as DNA, the CDR3 is TGTGCCAGCAGGGATTACAGCTCTGGGGCCAACGTCCTGACTTTC. It specifies CASRDYSSGANVLTF.

This clonotype was observed many times. The J gene is TRBJ1-2, the V gene TRBV5-4; D is ambiguous. V was pared by 2 bases and J by 8 bases, with 10 bases between. CDR3 length: 12 residues. Germline V gene sequence: CDR1 SGHNT, CDR2 YYREEE (reference sequence). The CDR3 spells CASSLREGGYTF. CDR3 sequence (DNA): TGTGCCAGCAGCTTACGGGAGGGCGGCTACACCTTC.

This clonotype was counted ten times or more. The J gene is TRBJ1-1, the V gene TRBV7-8; D remains ambiguous. Germline CDR1 and CDR2: SGHVS and FQNEAQ. The CDR3 contains 18 residues. With 5 bases removed from V and 0 bases from J, the gap between germline ends came to 22 bases. In nucleotides, the CDR3 is TGTGCCAGCAGCGTGGAGCCGGGCCTACTTTGGATGAACACTGAAGCTTTCTTT. Translation gives CASSVEPGLLWMNTEAFF.

The table lists this clonotype with many counts. One end of the junction varies from germline; a read error may be responsible. V and J are TRBV12-3 or TRBV12-4 and TRBJ2-2, with TRBD2 matching 8 bases. CDR3 size: 15 residues. The CDR3 is CASSIAGRNTGELFF. Written as DNA, the CDR3 is TGTGCCAGCAGTATAGCGGGACGGAACACCGGGGAGCTGTTTTTT.

This clonotype showed up many times. The J gene is TRBJ2-7, the V gene TRBV6-2 or TRBV6-3, with a tentative D call TRBD1 (6 bases). Germline CDR1 and CDR2: MNHEY and SVGEGT. This CDR3 has 17 residues. Trimming pared 0 bases from V and 1 base from J, leaving 16 bases between. The CDR3 here is CASSYSNGQPGSYEQYF. The CDR3 DNA is TGTGCCAGCAGTTACTCTAATGGACAGCCGGGGTCCTACGAGCAGTACTTC.

This clonotype was picked up many times. The chain recombines TRBV7-2 with TRBJ2-2; TRBD2 matches at 7 bases. The CDR3 contains 15 residues. Losses at the gene ends were 3 bases for V and 5 bases for J; bases not matched to a gene: 6. The V gene's germline CDR1 is SGHTA and CDR2 FQGNSA. The DNA of the CDR3 is TGTGCCAGCAGCTTTGTAACGGGAGGTACCGGGGAGCTGTTTTTT. The encoded protein is CASSFVTGGTGELFF.